Following are 6 T cell receptor beta chains from one sample sequenced in a study of T cells in Graves' hyperthyroidism and ophthalmopathy. TCR beta CDR3 sequences were amplified from RNA transcripts. First-round RT-PCR of the TCR CDR3 relied on the HTBI primer set. One entry per CDR3 protein results from TCRdb running MiXCR on the multiplex PCR reads. The table has 660,000 or so distinct CDR3 sequences, around 21% seen once; the top ten hold more than 30%. The material sequenced was blood. The receptors shown here come from a man aged 30 to 45 with Graves' ophthalmopathy.

This clonotype appeared a few times. This sequence joins TRBV10-2 and TRBJ1-1; D is ambiguous. Trimming left V 3 bases short and J 8 bases short, with 10 bases between. Germline-derived CDR1 and CDR2 are WSHSY and SAAADI. The CDR3 totals 12 residues. DNA of the CDR3: TGCGCCAGCAGTGAACAAGCTCAGGAAGCTTTCTTT. Encoded protein: CASSEQAQEAFF.

This clonotype has a count of ten or more. The CDR3: CAWSVLGRTDTQYF. Here the CDR3 DNA reads TGTGCCTGGAGTGTGCTGGGACGCACAGATACGCAGTATTTT. J is TRBJ2-3 and V is TRBV30; D is tentatively TRBD1 or TRBD2 (5 bases each). The CDR3 is 14 amino acids. The V gene lost 0 bases and the J gene lost 1 base, with 8 bases spanning the gap. CDR1 GTSNPN and CDR2 SVGIG come from the germline V gene (reference sequence).

This clonotype was detected ten times or more. The chain combines TRBV27 with TRBJ1-2; a possible D gene is TRBD1 (5 bases). CDR1 MNHEY and CDR2 SMNVEV come from the germline V gene (reference sequence). The CDR3 loop spans 12 amino acids. V lost 4 bases, J lost 4 bases, and 7 bases lay in between. The CDR3 spells CASSSGRYGYTF. CDR3 nucleotides: TGTGCCAGCAGTTCGGGACGCTATGGCTACACCTTC.

The chain carries TRBV28 and TRBJ2-4; D gene uncertain. The CDR3 length is 13 residues. V lost 7 bases to trimming and J lost 0 bases, with 7 bases between them. Germline lookup yields CDR1 MDHEN and CDR2 SYDVKM. The CDR3 nucleotides are TGTGCCAGCATAGGGATAGCCAAAAACATTCAGTACTTC. This encodes CASIGIAKNIQYF.

This clonotype has only one observation. The genes are TRBV27 and TRBJ2-5; 8 positions agree with TRBD2. This CDR3 region has 14 residues. V was pared by 5 bases and J by 5 bases, with 7 bases of the junction left unmatched. CDR1 and CDR2 (germline): MNHEY, SMNVEV (reference sequence). The CDR3 region has the DNA TGTGCCAGCAGTACGGGGGGGGACCTTGAGACCCAGTACTTC. The encoded protein is CASSTGGDLETQYF.

The chain carries TRBV6-5 and TRBJ2-2; D is uncertain. Germline CDR1 MNHEY, CDR2 SVGAGI. CDR3 size: 13 residues. V was trimmed by 8 bases and J by 2 bases, leaving 9 bases between them. CDR3 DNA: TGTGCCAGCGGTTGGGTAAACACCGGGGAGCTGTTTTTT. Its translation: CASGWVNTGELFF.